This TCR beta chain was sequenced for a study of T-cell reconstitution after alpha-beta-depleted transplantation in children. General study results and limits: TCRbeta diversity was high at day 60 in some patients (a result of surviving recipient T cells and thymic progenitors). Hyperexpanded clones declined; after one year, newly produced T cells mostly supplied diversity. There were reportedly several hundred expanded graft clones from which alpha-beta T cells came about two months after transplant.

The V gene end was trimmed by 0 bases and the J gene end by 5 bases; junction bases not matched to a gene: 13. The CDR3 contains 18 residues. CDR1 and CDR2 from the germline V gene are MNHEY and SVGAGI. As it was prepared, the TCRbeta library received unique molecular identifiers. Via MiXCR, TCRdb re-called the PCR reads, giving one row per CDR3 protein. The data show around 250,000 distinct CDR3 sequences, with under 30% seen just once and roughly 2.7% held by the top ten. Details on this clonotype: Its antigen is unknown.

This clonotype was obtained from a girl aged 2-10 years with Fanconi anemia, due to receive a stem cell transplant. This chain joins TRBV6-5 and TRBJ2-1, with TRBD2 identical over 7 bases. Sequenced here: PBMCs, sampled before TCRalphabeta/CD19-depleted stem cell transplant. The CDR3: CASSYSGPTSLGDNEQFF. The CDR3 region has the DNA TGTGCCAGCAGTTACTCGGGACCGACTAGCTTGGGCGACAATGAGCAGTTCTTC.